These 22 T cell receptor beta chains were sequenced from one sample in a study of identical twins. Each CDR3 protein is one row after TCRdb ran MiXCR on the 5' RACE reads. There are under 1 million distinct CDR3 sequences in the sample; 9% to 15% occur only once, and about 1.5% lies in the top ten. These records were also assigned to another study, of yellow fever vaccine responses in identical twins.

The sequencing input was PBMCs. The receptors originated from a woman under 30 in good health.

The rearrangement joins TRBV7-2 to TRBJ2-1; TRBD2 is a possible D gene (6 bases). Germline V gene data show CDR1 as SGHTA and CDR2 as FQGNSA. V was pared by 7 bases and J by 5 bases, with 15 bases between. The CDR3 is 14 amino acids. The CDR3 region has the DNA TGTGCCAGCACCAAAAGGAGGGTACACAATGAGCAGTTCTTC. This codes for CASTKRRVHNEQFF.

This chain connects TRBV5-1 to TRBJ1-1, with 7 bases identical to TRBD1. The V segment lost 1 base and the J segment 1 base; nucleotides outside the gene matches: 4. CDR1 and CDR2 from the germline V gene are SGHRS and YFSETQ. This CDR3 has 15 amino acids. CDR3 sequence (DNA): TGCGCCAGCAGCTTGACAGGGGCTCCGAACACTGAAGCTTTCTTT. Protein: CASSLTGAPNTEAFF. Drawing the rest from reference TRBV5-1 and TRBJ1-1, the complete variable domain is KAGVTQTPRYLIKTRGQQVTLSCSPISGHRSVSWYQQTPGQGLQFLFEYFSETQRNKGNFPGRFSGRQFSNSRSEMNVSTLELGDSALYLCASSLTGAPNTEAFFGQGTRLTVV.

The chain carries TRBV6-1 and TRBJ2-5; D is undetermined. Germline values: CDR1 MNHNS, CDR2 SASEGT. Trimming took off 6 bases at V and 5 bases at J, with 19 bases between the two ends. The CDR3 loop spans 15 amino acids. CDR3 loop: CASRTSQNPMETQYF. The CDR3 DNA sequence: TGTGCCAGCAGAACATCACAGAACCCTATGGAGACCCAGTACTTC.

This clonotype was observed a few times. The rearrangement uses TRBV7-8 and TRBJ2-3; D may be TRBD1 or TRBD2 (6 bases each). CDR1 and CDR2 from the germline V gene are SGHVS and FQNEAQ. V was trimmed by 7 bases and J by 1 base, leaving 18 bases between them. This CDR3 region has 16 residues. In DNA, the CDR3 is TGTGCCAGCACCATTCTCGGAGGGGGAGGCACAGATACGCAGTATTTT. It codes for CASTILGGGGTDTQYF.

V gene TRBV27 combines with J gene TRBJ2-7, with 7 nucleotides matching TRBD1. Germline V lookup: CDR1 MNHEY, CDR2 SMNVEV (reference sequence). The J segment lost 7 bases and the V segment lost 6 bases, leaving 6 bases of the junction unmatched. The CDR3 has 12 amino acids. CDR3 sequence: CASRKQGLEQYF. The CDR3 coding sequence is TGTGCCAGCAGAAAACAGGGGTTAGAGCAGTACTTC.

The genes are TRBV5-1 and TRBJ2-3; D remains ambiguous. The CDR3 covers 14 residues. The V gene's germline CDR1 is SGHRS and CDR2 YFSETQ. Trimming left V 0 bases short and J 4 bases short, with 9 bases between. The CDR3 DNA follows: TGCGCCAGCAGCTTGGCGCTCCCCTCAGATACGCAGTATTTT. This translates into CASSLALPSDTQYF.

This clonotype has more than one count but fewer than ten. This chain connects TRBV5-1 to TRBJ2-2; TRBD2 might be the D (5 bases). The CDR3 extends over 15 amino acids. Germline V gene sequence: CDR1 SGHRS, CDR2 YFSETQ. Trimming left V 0 bases short and J 3 bases short, with 9 bases between. CDR3 DNA sequence: TGCGCCAGCAGCTTGGGACGGGGAGACACCGGGGAGCTGTTTTTT. This gives the protein CASSLGRGDTGELFF.

This clonotype was seen repeatedly, ten times or more. This chain joins TRBV7-9 and TRBJ1-1; 12 bases map to TRBD1. Germline CDR1 is SEHNR and CDR2 is FQNEAQ (reference sequence). This CDR3 comprises 17 residues. Unmatched junction bases numbered 13, after V lost 5 bases and J lost 6 bases. The CDR3 protein is CASSPSPGQGAFAEAFF. In DNA form, the CDR3 reads TGTGCCAGCAGCCCATCACCGGGACAGGGGGCGTTTGCTGAAGCTTTCTTT.

This clonotype showed up just a few times. The chain links TRBV6-5 to TRBJ2-5; D is unresolved. The CDR3 totals 18 residues. V lost 3 bases and J lost 4, with 24 bases in between. The V gene's germline CDR1 is MNHEY and CDR2 SVGAGI. CDR3 protein: CASSYRPTTQGLSETQYF. The CDR3 coding sequence is TGTGCCAGCAGTTATCGTCCTACTACTCAAGGCCTTTCAGAGACCCAGTACTTC.

This clonotype was seen repeatedly, ten times or more. The V call is TRBV10-2, the J call TRBJ2-7; D gene ambiguous. V dropped 1 base and J dropped 2 bases, with 12 bases sitting between them. Germline loops: CDR1 WSHSY, CDR2 SAAADI. The CDR3 consists of 15 residues. For the CDR3, the DNA is TGCGCCAGCAGTGAGTTCCTGGGTCGCCCCTACGAGCAGTACTTC. It translates to CASSEFLGRPYEQYF.

This clonotype was observed at least ten times. The rearrangement joins TRBV6-5 to TRBJ2-7, with TRBD2 matching 10 bases. CDR3 length equals 16 residues. CDR1 is MNHEY, CDR2 SVGAGI, per germline. V was pared by 4 bases and J by 6 bases, with 12 bases of the junction left unmatched. Here the CDR3 DNA reads TGTGCCAGCAGTTCTCCTTCTAGCGGGAGAAGGGGCGAGCAGTACTTC. Translated: CASSSPSSGRRGEQYF.

The gene calls are TRBV29-1 and TRBJ1-2; TRBD1 aligns across 7 bases. Germline CDR1 reads SQVTM; CDR2 reads ANQGSEA. There are 13 residues in the CDR3. Germline trimming cut 5 bases from V and 5 bases from J; bases unmatched to any gene: 8. The CDR3 spells CSVTEGGGYGYTF. As DNA, the CDR3 is TGCAGCGTTACAGAAGGGGGCGGGTATGGCTACACCTTC.

This clonotype was seen at least ten times. The V and J genes are TRBV6-5 and TRBJ2-1, with D perhaps matching TRBD1 (6 bases). Trimming stripped 2 bases from V and 2 bases from J, with 10 bases between. The CDR3 is 15 residues long. The germline gives CDR1 MNHEY, CDR2 SVGAGI. The CDR3 DNA reads as TGTGCCAGCAGTTACCCAGGGGTTGCCTACAATGAGCAGTTCTTC. Protein sequence: CASSYPGVAYNEQFF.

This clonotype was recorded once. The genes are TRBV14 and TRBJ2-7, with 12 bases lining up with TRBD1. Losses at the gene ends were 4 bases for V and 7 bases for J; bases not matched to a gene: 14. This CDR3 spans 17 amino acids. The germline gives CDR1 SGHDN, CDR2 FVKESK. The DNA for the CDR3 is TGTGCCAGCAGCCCCTTGCAGGGGACAGGGGGCGAGAGAGAGCAGTACGTC. This encodes CASSPLQGTGGEREQYV.

This clonotype was observed a handful of times. V and J are TRBV4-1 and TRBJ1-2; a weak D match, TRBD1 (6 bases). This CDR3 comprises 15 residues. V shed 0 bases and J shed 4 bases, with 12 bases lying between them. Germline lookup yields CDR1 MGHRA and CDR2 YSYEKL. The CDR3 spells CASSQDQGPVYGYTF. In nucleotides, the CDR3 is TGCGCCAGCAGCCAAGATCAGGGGCCGGTCTATGGCTACACCTTC.

V and J are TRBV29-1 and TRBJ2-7; tentatively, D is TRBD2 (7 bases). Trimming removed 6 bases from V and 3 bases from J, with 18 bases in between. CDR1 SQVTM and CDR2 ANQGSEA come from the germline V gene. CDR3 length: 14 amino acids. Here the CDR3 reads CSVTVGGARYEQYF. The CDR3 coding sequence is TGCAGCGTGACAGTAGGGGGGGCGCGCTACGAGCAGTACTTC.

This clonotype was counted once. The chain combines TRBV14 with TRBJ2-1; 15 bases are a match to TRBD2. The trim removed 3 bases at V and 7 bases at J, leaving 4 bases unmatched. Germline V gene lookup returns CDR1 SGHDN and CDR2 FVKESK. The CDR3 contains 16 residues. CDR3 amino acids: CASSHGLAGGPNEQFF. CDR3 nucleotide sequence: TGTGCCAGCAGCCATGGACTAGCGGGAGGGCCGAATGAGCAGTTCTTC.

The chain links TRBV3-1 to TRBJ1-1; D may be TRBD1 (6 bases). The V and J ends lost 4 bases and 10 bases respectively, with 19 bases between them. Germline assignment: CDR1 LGHDT and CDR2 YNNKEL (reference sequence). This CDR3 is built from 14 residues. The CDR3 nucleotides are TGTGCCAGCAGCCTCAGGGGAAAGTTTTCAGGAGCTTTCTTT. Protein: CASSLRGKFSGAFF.

Written as DNA, the CDR3 is TGTGCCAGTAAGTTTAATAGCAATCAGCCCCAGCATTTT. Translated, it gives CASKFNSNQPQHF. V gene TRBV19 combines with J gene TRBJ1-5; no clear D gene. The V end was cut by 7 bases, the J end by 0 bases, with 7 bases between. CDR3 size: 13 residues. CDR1 and CDR2 (germline): LNHDA, SQIVND (reference sequence).

This clonotype showed up just a few times. The chain recombines TRBV5-4 with TRBJ2-5, with 8 bases matching TRBD2. The CDR3 loop spans 16 amino acids. In germline, CDR1 is SGHNT, CDR2 YYREEE (reference sequence). V shed 0 bases and J 2 bases; nucleotides not matched to a gene: 6. Here the CDR3 DNA reads TGTGCCAGCAGCTTGGAGCTAGCGGGTCCACAAGAGACCCAGTACTTC. Protein sequence: CASSLELAGPQETQYF.

The chain combines TRBV5-1 with TRBJ2-7; 10 bases agree with TRBD1. Per germline, CDR1 SGHRS and CDR2 YFSETQ. The CDR3 is 16 residues long. Trimming cost V 4 bases and J 5 bases; bases outside gene matches: 12. The chain's CDR3 is CASSPLVDRGTNEQYF. CDR3 sequence (DNA): TGCGCCAGCAGCCCGCTGGTGGACAGGGGGACTAACGAGCAGTACTTC.

This clonotype was detected only a few times. The chain uses TRBV3-1 and TRBJ2-1; TRBD1 matches 7 bases. Germline V gene data show CDR1 as LGHDT and CDR2 as YNNKEL (reference sequence). This CDR3 region has 16 residues. J gave up 4 bases and V 3 bases, and 9 bases lay outside the gene matches. The CDR3 coding sequence is TGTGCCAGCAGCCACAACCGGGACAGCGGATACAATGAGCAGTTCTTC. This sequence encodes CASSHNRDSGYNEQFF.